This TCR beta chain was documented in a study of blood T cell repertoires in COVID-19. Across the whole study: Some COVID-19 samples were acute and others convalescent; all came from the United States, Italy and Spain. Sample material is recorded as cDNA or gDNA derived from T cells, B-cell-depleted T cells, or PBMCs.

Enrolled during active infection, Seattle patients were then followed longitudinally. The ends lost 3 bases at V and 6 bases at J; junction bases unmatched: 13. The germline V gene has CDR1 SQVTM and CDR2 ANQGSEA. CDR3 length: 15 amino acids. Under the authors' procedure: Researchers report that nucleated cell counts were estimated from reference gene primer amplification. Clones were sequenced by immunoSEQ multiplex PCR, and TCRdb holds only the in-frame ones, with some missing. That table gives V, J and clone size, and the DNA gave D and trimming. The sample includes about 230,000 clones, around 84% of them seen just once.

J is TRBJ1-1 and V is TRBV29-1, with TRBD1 identical over 7 bases. The sequenced sample was peripheral blood. This TCR came from a man aged 50 or older with COVID-19, enrolled during active disease. CDR3 in DNA: TGCAGCGTTGATGCTAGGGGGCGCATTTCGGCTGAAGCTTTCTTT. It codes for CSVDARGRISAEAFF.